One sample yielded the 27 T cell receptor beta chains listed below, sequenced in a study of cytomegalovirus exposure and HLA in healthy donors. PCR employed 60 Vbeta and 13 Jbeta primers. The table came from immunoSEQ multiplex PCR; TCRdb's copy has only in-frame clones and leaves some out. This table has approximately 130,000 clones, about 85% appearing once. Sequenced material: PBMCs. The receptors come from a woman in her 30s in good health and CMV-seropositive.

The CDR3 region is CARSFIRGRVIRSEKLFF. The CDR3 DNA reads TGTGCCAGAAGCTTTATCCGAGGCAGGGTGATCCGAAGCGAAAAACTGTTTTTT. The J gene is TRBJ1-4, the V gene TRBV5-3; weak D call: TRBD1 (5 bases). TRBV5-3 is flagged as an ORF with uncertain function. Trimming removed 2 bases at V and 8 bases at J, with 25 bases between. The CDR3 contains 18 residues.

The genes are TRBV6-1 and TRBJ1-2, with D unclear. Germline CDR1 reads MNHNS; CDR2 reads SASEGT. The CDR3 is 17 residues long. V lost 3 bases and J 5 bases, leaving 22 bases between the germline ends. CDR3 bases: TGTGCCAGCAGTGAGGCCCCCGGCGGGGATCTTACTTATGGCTACACCTTC. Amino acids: CASSEAPGGDLTYGYTF.

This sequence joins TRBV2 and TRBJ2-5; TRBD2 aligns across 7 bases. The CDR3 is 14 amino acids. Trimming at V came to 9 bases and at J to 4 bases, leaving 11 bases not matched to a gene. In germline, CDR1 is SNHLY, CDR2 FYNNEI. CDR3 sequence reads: CASRRGTGGETQYF. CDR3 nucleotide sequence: TGTGCCAGTCGACGTGGGACGGGAGGAGAGACCCAGTACTTC. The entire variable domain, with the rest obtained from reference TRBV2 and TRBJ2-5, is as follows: EPEVTQTPSHQVTQMGQEVILRCVPISNHLYFYWYRQILGQKVEFLVSFYNNEISEKSEIFDDQFSVERPDGSNFTLKIRSTKLEDSAMYFCASRRGTGGETQYFGPGTRLLVL.

Here the CDR3 DNA reads TGTGCCAGCCGCCACAGGGGCCTTAATGAAAAACTGTTTTTT. Its protein is CASRHRGLNEKLFF. The chain links TRBV19 to TRBJ1-4; 7 bases agree with TRBD1. This CDR3 contains 14 residues. The V and J ends lost 9 bases and 4 bases, in that order; junction bases with no gene match: 8. CDR1 is LNHDA and CDR2 is SQIVND in the germline V gene (reference sequence).

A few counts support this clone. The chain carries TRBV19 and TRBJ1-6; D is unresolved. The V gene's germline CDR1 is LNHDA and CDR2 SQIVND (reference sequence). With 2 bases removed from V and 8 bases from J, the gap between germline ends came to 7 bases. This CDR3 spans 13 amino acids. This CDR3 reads CASSISRDSPLHF. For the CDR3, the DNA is TGTGCCAGTAGTATATCGCGGGATTCACCCCTCCACTTT.

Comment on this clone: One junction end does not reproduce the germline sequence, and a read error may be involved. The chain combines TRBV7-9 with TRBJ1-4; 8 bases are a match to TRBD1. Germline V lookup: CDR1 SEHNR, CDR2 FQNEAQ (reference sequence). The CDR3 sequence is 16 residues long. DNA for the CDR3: TGTGCCAGCAGATTAGTTTCCGGGACAGGACCTGAAAAACTGTTTTTT. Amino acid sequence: CASRLVSGTGPEKLFF.

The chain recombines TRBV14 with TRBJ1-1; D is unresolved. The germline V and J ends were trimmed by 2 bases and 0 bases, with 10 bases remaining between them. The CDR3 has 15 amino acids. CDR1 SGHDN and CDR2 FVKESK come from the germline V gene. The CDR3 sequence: CASSQPPTLNTEAFF. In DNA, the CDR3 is TGTGCCAGCAGCCAACCTCCGACTTTGAACACTGAAGCTTTCTTT.

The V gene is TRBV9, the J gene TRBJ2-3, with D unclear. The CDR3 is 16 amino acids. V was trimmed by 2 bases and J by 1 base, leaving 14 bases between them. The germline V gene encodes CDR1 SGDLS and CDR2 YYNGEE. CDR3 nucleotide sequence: TGTGCCAGCAGCGTTGGATCCTCAGGCGGCACAGATACGCAGTATTTT. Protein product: CASSVGSSGGTDTQYF.

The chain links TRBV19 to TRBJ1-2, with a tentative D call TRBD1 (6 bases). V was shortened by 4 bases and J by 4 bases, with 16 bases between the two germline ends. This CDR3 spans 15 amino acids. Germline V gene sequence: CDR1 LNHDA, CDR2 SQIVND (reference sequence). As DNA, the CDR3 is TGTGCCAGTAGTACCAGGACAGCGCCCACCTATGGCTACACCTTC. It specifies CASSTRTAPTYGYTF.

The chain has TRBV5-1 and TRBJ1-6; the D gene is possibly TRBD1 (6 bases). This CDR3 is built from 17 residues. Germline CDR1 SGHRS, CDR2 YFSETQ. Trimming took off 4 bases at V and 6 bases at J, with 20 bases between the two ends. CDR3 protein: CASSPLSPDSTNSPLHF. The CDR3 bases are TGCGCCAGCAGCCCACTCTCGCCGGACAGTACTAATTCACCCCTCCACTTT.

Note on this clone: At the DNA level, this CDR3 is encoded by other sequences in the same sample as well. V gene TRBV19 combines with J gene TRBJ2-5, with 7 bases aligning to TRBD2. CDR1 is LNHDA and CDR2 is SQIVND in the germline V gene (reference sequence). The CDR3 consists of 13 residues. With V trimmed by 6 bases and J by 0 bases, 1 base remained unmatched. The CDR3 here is CASRGGYQETQYF. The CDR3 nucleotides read TGTGCCAGTAGGGGGGGGTACCAAGAGACCCAGTACTTC.

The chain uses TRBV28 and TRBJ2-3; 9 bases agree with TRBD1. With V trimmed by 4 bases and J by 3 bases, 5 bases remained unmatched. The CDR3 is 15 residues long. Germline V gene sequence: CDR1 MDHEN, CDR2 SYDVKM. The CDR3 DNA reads TGTGCCAGCAGTTCCCCGGGACAGGGAACAGATACGCAGTATTTT. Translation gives CASSSPGQGTDTQYF.

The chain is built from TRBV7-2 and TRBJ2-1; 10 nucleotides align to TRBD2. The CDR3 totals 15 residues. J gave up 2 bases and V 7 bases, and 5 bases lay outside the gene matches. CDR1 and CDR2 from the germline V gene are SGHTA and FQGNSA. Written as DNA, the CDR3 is TGTGCCAGCATGCTAGCGGGGGCCACCTACAATGAGCAGTTCTTC. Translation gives CASMLAGATYNEQFF.

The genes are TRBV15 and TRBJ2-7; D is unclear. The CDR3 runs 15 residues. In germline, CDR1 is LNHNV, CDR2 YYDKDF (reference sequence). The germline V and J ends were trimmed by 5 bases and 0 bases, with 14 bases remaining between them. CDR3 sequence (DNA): TGTGCCACCAGCCCCTTGACTGAAATCTCCTACGAGCAGTACTTC. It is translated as CATSPLTEISYEQYF.

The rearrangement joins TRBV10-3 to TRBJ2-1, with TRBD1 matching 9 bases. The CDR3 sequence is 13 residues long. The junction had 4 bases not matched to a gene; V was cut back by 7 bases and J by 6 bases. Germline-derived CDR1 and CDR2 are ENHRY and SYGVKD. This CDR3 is CAITGTGSNEQFF. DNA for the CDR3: TGTGCCATCACCGGGACAGGGTCCAATGAGCAGTTCTTC.

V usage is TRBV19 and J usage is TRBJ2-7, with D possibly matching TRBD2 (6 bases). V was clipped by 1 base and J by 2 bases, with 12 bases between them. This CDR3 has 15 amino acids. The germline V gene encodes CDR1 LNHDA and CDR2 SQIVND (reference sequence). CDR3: CASSIGHIAAYEQYF. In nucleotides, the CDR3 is TGTGCCAGTAGTATAGGTCACATAGCGGCCTACGAGCAGTACTTC.

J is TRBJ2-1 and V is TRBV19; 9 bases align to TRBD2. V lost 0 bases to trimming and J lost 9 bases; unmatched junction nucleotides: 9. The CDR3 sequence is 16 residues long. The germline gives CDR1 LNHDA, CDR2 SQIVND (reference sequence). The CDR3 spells CASSIDPGRGGIEQFF. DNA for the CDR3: TGTGCCAGTAGTATAGATCCAGGGCGGGGGGGTATTGAGCAGTTCTTC.

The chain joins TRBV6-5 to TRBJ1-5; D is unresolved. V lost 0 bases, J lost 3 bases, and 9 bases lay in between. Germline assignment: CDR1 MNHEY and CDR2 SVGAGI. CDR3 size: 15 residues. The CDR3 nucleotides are TGTGCCAGCAGTTACTCGGGCACTTTCAATCAGCCCCAGCATTTT. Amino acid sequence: CASSYSGTFNQPQHF.

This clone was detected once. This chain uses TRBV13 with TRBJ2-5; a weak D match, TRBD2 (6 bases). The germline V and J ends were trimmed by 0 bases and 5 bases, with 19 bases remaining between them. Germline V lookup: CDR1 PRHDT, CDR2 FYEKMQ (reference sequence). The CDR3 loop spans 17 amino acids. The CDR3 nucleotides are TGTGCCAGCAGCTTAGGGGCCCGGGGGAGAGGTCGGGAGACCCAGTACTTC. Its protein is CASSLGARGRGRETQYF. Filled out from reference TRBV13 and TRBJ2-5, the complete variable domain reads AAGVIQSPRHLIKEKRETATLKCYPIPRHDTVYWYQQGPGQDPQFLISFYEKMQSDKGSIPDRFSAQQFSDYHSELNMSSLELGDSALYFCASSLGARGRGRETQYFGPGTRLLVL.

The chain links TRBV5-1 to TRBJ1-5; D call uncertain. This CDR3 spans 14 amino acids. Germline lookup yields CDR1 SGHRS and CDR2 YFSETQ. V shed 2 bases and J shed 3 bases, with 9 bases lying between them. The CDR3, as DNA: TGCGCCAGCAGCTTAGACACATCCAATCAGCCCCAGCATTTT. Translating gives CASSLDTSNQPQHF.

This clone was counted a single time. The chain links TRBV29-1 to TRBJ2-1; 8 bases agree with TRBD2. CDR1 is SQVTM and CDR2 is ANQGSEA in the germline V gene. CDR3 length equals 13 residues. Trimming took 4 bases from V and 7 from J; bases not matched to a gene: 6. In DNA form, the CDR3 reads TGCAGCGTTGGGGGGGCTAGCGGGAATGAGCAGTTCTTC. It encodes CSVGGASGNEQFF.

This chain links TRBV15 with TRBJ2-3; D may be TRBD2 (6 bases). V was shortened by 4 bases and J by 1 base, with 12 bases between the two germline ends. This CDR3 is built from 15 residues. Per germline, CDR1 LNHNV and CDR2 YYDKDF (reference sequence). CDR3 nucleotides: TGTGCCACCAGCATGCGGGGCAGGGGCACAGATACGCAGTATTTT. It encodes CATSMRGRGTDTQYF. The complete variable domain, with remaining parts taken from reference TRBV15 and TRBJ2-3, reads DAMVIQNPRYQVTQFGKPVTLSCSQTLNHNVMYWYQQKSSQAPKLLFHYYDKDFNNEADTPDNFQSRRPNTSFCFLDIRSPGLGDTAMYLCATSMRGRGTDTQYFGPGTRLTVL.

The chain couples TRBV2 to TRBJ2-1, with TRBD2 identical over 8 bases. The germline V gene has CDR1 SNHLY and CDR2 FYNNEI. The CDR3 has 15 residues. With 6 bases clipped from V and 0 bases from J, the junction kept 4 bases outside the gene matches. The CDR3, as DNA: TGTGCCAGCAGGGACAGCGGGGGCTCCTACAATGAGCAGTTCTTC. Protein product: CASRDSGGSYNEQFF.

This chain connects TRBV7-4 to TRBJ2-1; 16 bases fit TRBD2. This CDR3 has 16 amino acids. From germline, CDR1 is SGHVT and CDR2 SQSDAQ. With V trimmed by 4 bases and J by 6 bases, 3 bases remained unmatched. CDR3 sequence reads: CASSSGTSGGANEQFF. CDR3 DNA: TGTGCCAGCAGCTCCGGGACTAGCGGGGGGGCCAATGAGCAGTTCTTC. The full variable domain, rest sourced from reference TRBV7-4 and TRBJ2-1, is GAGVSQSPRYKVAKRGRDVALRCDSISGHVTLYWYRQTLGQGSEVLTYSQSDAQRDKSGRPSGRFSAERPERSVSTLKIQRTEQGDSAVYLCASSSGTSGGANEQFFGPGTRLTVL.

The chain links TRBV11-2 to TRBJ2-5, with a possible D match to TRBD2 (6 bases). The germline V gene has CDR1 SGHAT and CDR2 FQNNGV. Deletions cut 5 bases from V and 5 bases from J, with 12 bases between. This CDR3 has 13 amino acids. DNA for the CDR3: TGTGCCAGCAGCGTGGGACTCGGCGAGACCCAGTACTTC. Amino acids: CASSVGLGETQYF. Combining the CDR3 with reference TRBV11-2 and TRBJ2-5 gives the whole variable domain EAGVAQSPRYKIIEKRQSVAFWCNPISGHATLYWYQQILGQGPKLLIQFQNNGVVDDSQLPKDRFSAERLKGVDSTLKIQPAKLEDSAVYLCASSVGLGETQYFGPGTRLLVL.

The CDR3 sequence is CASSPIGTAQETQYF. The CDR3 DNA sequence: TGTGCCAGCAGTCCCATAGGGACAGCACAAGAGACCCAGTACTTC. V and J are TRBV2 and TRBJ2-5; 7 bases are a match to TRBD1. Germline V gene sequence: CDR1 SNHLY, CDR2 FYNNEI. Germline trimming cut 5 bases from V and 2 bases from J; bases unmatched to any gene: 8. This CDR3 region has 15 residues.

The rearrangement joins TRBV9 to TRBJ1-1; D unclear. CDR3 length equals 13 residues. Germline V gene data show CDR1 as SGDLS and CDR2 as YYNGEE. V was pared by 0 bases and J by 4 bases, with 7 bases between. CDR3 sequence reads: CASSVAGFTEAFF. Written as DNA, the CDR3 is TGTGCCAGCAGCGTAGCGGGTTTCACTGAAGCTTTCTTT. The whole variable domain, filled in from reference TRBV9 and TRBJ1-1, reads DSGVTQTPKHLITATGQRVTLRCSPRSGDLSVYWYQQSLDQGLQFLIQYYNGEERAKGNILERFSAQQFPDLHSELNLSSLELGDSALYFCASSVAGFTEAFFGQGTRLTVV.